This T cell receptor beta chain emerged from a study of T-cell memory formation after mild COVID-19. This CDR3 spans 14 amino acids. V lost 4 bases and J lost 7, with 14 bases in between. Germline CDR1 reads SEHNR; CDR2 reads FQNEAQ (reference sequence). Employing constant-segment primers, 5'RACE generated TCR alpha and TCR beta cDNA libraries bearing sample barcodes and UMIs. One entry per CDR3 protein results from TCRdb running MiXCR on the 5' RACE reads. The sample lists about 340,000 distinct CDR3 sequences, less than 20% occurring once. The table lists this clonotype with a few counts. Sequencing was done on a sample of PBMCs or a T cell subset sorted from them (not recorded which). The chain is built from TRBV7-9 and TRBJ2-1; perhaps TRBD1 as D (5 bases). This sequence originates from a man younger than 35 who had mild COVID-19 (a few samples of this study predate the infection). Cell type and time point are not known. CDR3 DNA: TGTGCCAGCAGCTCATGGCAGGGCCAAAATGAGCAGTTCTTC. This translates into CASSSWQGQNEQFF.